These T cell receptor beta chains were read from a single sample in a study of cytomegalovirus exposure and HLA in healthy donors. Sequencing was performed with immunoSEQ multiplex PCR; in TCRdb, only in-frame clones are kept and a portion is missing. The sample holds approximately 140,000 clones, around 90% seen once. The source material was PBMCs. These receptors were taken from a woman aged 18 to 35 in good health and CMV-seropositive. CDR3s include the opening cysteine and the closing phenylalanine or tryptophan. The D gene is left open where the match is weak. Clone size is not always given. Where it is, it says once, few, many or a class for expanded clones.

cdr3_aa: CASSIAPREKLFF; cdr3_nt: TGTGCCAGTAGTATTGCGCCGCGGGAAAAACTGTTTTTT; j_call: TRBJ1-4; v_call: TRBV19; d_call: NA; clone_size: NA
cdr3_aa: CASSVVSGGHTDTQYF; cdr3_nt: TGTGCCAGCAGCGTAGTTAGCGGGGGACACACAGATACGCAGTATTTT; j_call: TRBJ2-3; v_call: TRBV9; d_call: TRBD2; clone_size: NA
cdr3_aa: CASSRTSGRNTGELFF; cdr3_nt: TGTGCCAGCAGCAGGACTAGCGGGAGGAACACCGGGGAGCTGTTTTTT; j_call: TRBJ2-2; v_call: TRBV9; d_call: TRBD2; clone_size: NA
cdr3_aa: CASTGYNEQFF; cdr3_nt: TGTGCCAGCACAGGGTACAATGAGCAGTTCTTC; j_call: TRBJ2-1; v_call: TRBV27; d_call: NA; clone_size: NA
cdr3_aa: CASSLAGAGTDTQYF; cdr3_nt: TGTGCCAGCAGCTTAGCGGGGGCCGGCACAGATACGCAGTATTTT; j_call: TRBJ2-3; v_call: TRBV5-4; d_call: TRBD2; clone_size: NA
cdr3_aa: CSVPGEDQPQHF; cdr3_nt: TGCAGCGTTCCGGGGGAAGATCAGCCCCAGCATTTT; j_call: TRBJ1-5; v_call: TRBV29-1; d_call: NA; clone_size: NA
cdr3_aa: CASSHEVLNGYTF; cdr3_nt: TGTGCCAGTAGTCACGAGGTCCTGAATGGCTACACCTTC; j_call: TRBJ1-2; v_call: TRBV19; d_call: NA; clone_size: NA
cdr3_aa: CAWSVSVYNSPLHF; cdr3_nt: TGTGCCTGGAGTGTATCGGTGTATAATTCACCCCTCCACTTT; j_call: TRBJ1-6; v_call: TRBV30; d_call: NA; clone_size: NA
cdr3_aa: CASSRHWDTGDYGYTF; cdr3_nt: TGTGCCAGCAGCCGCCATTGGGACACTGGAGACTATGGCTACACCTTC; j_call: TRBJ1-2; v_call: TRBV14; d_call: NA; clone_size: once
cdr3_aa: CASSSLTVNTEAFF; cdr3_nt: TGCGCCAGCAGCTCTTTGACAGTCAACACTGAAGCTTTCTTT; j_call: TRBJ1-1; v_call: TRBV5-1; d_call: NA; clone_size: NA
cdr3_aa: CASSHAGAVEETQYF; cdr3_nt: TGCGCCAGCAGCCATGCGGGGGCGGTAGAGGAGACCCAGTACTTC; j_call: TRBJ2-5; v_call: TRBV4-1; d_call: NA; clone_size: NA
cdr3_aa: CASTSGNTEAFF; cdr3_nt: TGTGCCAGCACCTCAGGTAACACTGAAGCTTTCTTT; j_call: TRBJ1-1; v_call: TRBV6-6; d_call: NA; clone_size: NA
cdr3_aa: CASSESPVGATEAFF; cdr3_nt: TGTGCCAGCAGCGAGTCCCCAGTAGGGGCGACTGAAGCTTTCTTT; j_call: TRBJ1-1; v_call: TRBV9; d_call: NA; clone_size: NA
cdr3_aa: CASSPSAYNEQFF; cdr3_nt: TGTGCCAGCAGCCCGTCAGCCTACAATGAGCAGTTCTTC; j_call: TRBJ2-1; v_call: TRBV11-2; d_call: NA; clone_size: NA
cdr3_aa: CASSYGRGGEKLFF; cdr3_nt: TGTGCCAGCAGTTACGGCCGGGGGGGTGAAAAACTGTTTTTT; j_call: TRBJ1-4; v_call: TRBV6-6; d_call: NA; clone_size: NA
cdr3_aa: CSVVGRARDTQYF; cdr3_nt: TGCAGCGTTGTCGGCAGGGCCAGAGATACGCAGTATTTT; j_call: TRBJ2-3; v_call: TRBV29-1; d_call: NA; clone_size: NA
cdr3_aa: CASSPDRGYGYTF; cdr3_nt: TGTGCCAGCAGTCCCGACAGGGGATATGGCTACACCTTC; j_call: TRBJ1-2; v_call: TRBV6-5; d_call: TRBD1; clone_size: NA
cdr3_aa: CASSKPGQGGGYTF; cdr3_nt: TGCGCCAGCAGCAAACCCGGACAGGGGGGAGGCTACACCTTC; j_call: TRBJ1-2; v_call: TRBV4-1; d_call: TRBD1; clone_size: NA
cdr3_aa: CASSRTSGRNEQFF; cdr3_nt: TGTGCCAGCAGCCGGACTAGCGGGAGGAATGAGCAGTTCTTC; j_call: TRBJ2-1; v_call: TRBV5-5; d_call: TRBD2; clone_size: NA
cdr3_aa: CASSSGTRGETQYF; cdr3_nt: TGTGCCAGCAGCTCAGGGACTAGGGGGGAGACCCAGTACTTC; j_call: TRBJ2-5; v_call: TRBV7-9; d_call: TRBD2; clone_size: NA
cdr3_aa: CASSEGPGASPQETQYF; cdr3_nt: TGTGCCAGCAGTGAAGGTCCGGGAGCATCCCCACAAGAGACCCAGTACTTC; j_call: TRBJ2-5; v_call: TRBV6-1; d_call: NA; clone_size: NA
cdr3_aa: CASSTDTGGTDTQYF; cdr3_nt: TGCGCCAGCAGCACGGATACAGGGGGCACAGATACGCAGTATTTT; j_call: TRBJ2-3; v_call: TRBV5-1; d_call: TRBD1; clone_size: NA
cdr3_aa: CASSDQGTGQAFF; cdr3_nt: TGTGCCAGCAGTGATCAGGGGACAGGCCAAGCTTTCTTT; j_call: TRBJ1-1; v_call: TRBV6-4; d_call: TRBD1; clone_size: once
cdr3_aa: CASSLSAGGRSGEQFF; cdr3_nt: TGTGCCAGCAGCTTATCGGCGGGGGGGCGATCCGGTGAGCAGTTCTTC; j_call: TRBJ2-1; v_call: TRBV7-2; d_call: TRBD2; clone_size: NA
cdr3_aa: CASGSRSGGDTGELFF; cdr3_nt: TGTGCCAGCGGGTCCCGTAGCGGGGGGGACACCGGGGAGCTGTTTTTT; j_call: TRBJ2-2; v_call: TRBV2; d_call: TRBD2; clone_size: NA
cdr3_aa: CASSVRPGSSNQPQHF; cdr3_nt: TGTGCCAGCAGCGTTAGACCGGGTTCCTCCAATCAGCCCCAGCATTTT; j_call: TRBJ1-5; v_call: TRBV9; d_call: NA; clone_size: NA
cdr3_aa: CASSLGGGGTDTQYF; cdr3_nt: TGTGCCAGCAGCTTAGGCGGGGGCGGGACAGATACGCAGTATTTT; j_call: TRBJ2-3; v_call: TRBV7-8; d_call: NA; clone_size: NA
cdr3_aa: CASSLSPGTGANVLTF; cdr3_nt: TGTGCCAGCAGTTTATCTCCAGGGACTGGGGCCAACGTCCTGACTTTC; j_call: TRBJ2-6; v_call: TRBV28; d_call: NA; clone_size: NA
cdr3_aa: CASSWDRGNTEAFF; cdr3_nt: TGCGCCAGCAGCTGGGACAGGGGGAACACTGAAGCTTTCTTT; j_call: TRBJ1-1; v_call: TRBV5-1; d_call: TRBD1; clone_size: NA
cdr3_aa: CATSRVGTTGDTQYF; cdr3_nt: TGTGCCACCAGCAGAGTAGGTACTACGGGAGATACGCAGTATTTT; j_call: TRBJ2-3; v_call: TRBV15; d_call: NA; clone_size: NA
cdr3_aa: CASSYQGSGNEQFF; cdr3_nt: TGTGCCAGCAGCTACCAGGGATCCGGCAATGAGCAGTTCTTC; j_call: TRBJ2-1; v_call: TRBV7-3; d_call: NA; clone_size: NA
cdr3_aa: CASSLGGLYEQYF; cdr3_nt: TGCGCCAGCAGCTTGGGGGGCCTCTACGAGCAGTACTTC; j_call: TRBJ2-7; v_call: TRBV5-1; d_call: NA; clone_size: NA
cdr3_aa: CASRPVDSEKLFF; cdr3_nt: TGTGCCAGCAGACCCGTCGACAGTGAAAAACTGTTTTTT; j_call: TRBJ1-4; v_call: TRBV7-9; d_call: NA; clone_size: NA
cdr3_aa: CASSERTGGGNSPLHF; cdr3_nt: TGTGCCAGCAGTGAACGAACAGGGGGAGGAAATTCACCCCTCCACTTT; j_call: TRBJ1-6; v_call: TRBV27; d_call: TRBD1; clone_size: NA
cdr3_aa: CASSPGQGNSPLHF; cdr3_nt: TGTGCCAGCAGCCCGGGACAGGGAAATTCACCCCTCCACTTT; j_call: TRBJ1-6; v_call: TRBV7-3; d_call: TRBD1; clone_size: NA
cdr3_aa: CASSWREGANEQFF; cdr3_nt: TGTGCCAGCAGTTGGCGGGAGGGTGCCAATGAGCAGTTCTTC; j_call: TRBJ2-1; v_call: TRBV27; d_call: TRBD2; clone_size: NA
cdr3_aa: CASSFIGREEDEQFF; cdr3_nt: TGTGCCAGCAGCTTTATAGGGCGGGAGGAGGATGAGCAGTTCTTC; j_call: TRBJ2-1; v_call: TRBV7-9; d_call: TRBD2; clone_size: NA
cdr3_aa: CASSLRWQGLNEQYF; cdr3_nt: TGCGCCAGCAGCTTGAGATGGCAGGGGCTTAACGAGCAGTACTTC; j_call: TRBJ2-7; v_call: TRBV5-1; d_call: NA; clone_size: few
cdr3_aa: CASSSGRANTGELFF; cdr3_nt: TGTGCCAGCAGTTCGGGAAGAGCGAACACCGGGGAGCTGTTTTTT; j_call: TRBJ2-2; v_call: TRBV6-6; d_call: NA; clone_size: NA
cdr3_aa: CASSEEPLAGPLNEQFF; cdr3_nt: TGTGCCAGCAGCGAAGAGCCACTAGCGGGGCCCCTCAATGAGCAGTTCTTC; j_call: TRBJ2-1; v_call: TRBV5-4; d_call: TRBD2; clone_size: NA
cdr3_aa: CASSLRTANSPLHF; cdr3_nt: TGTGCCAGCAGCTTAAGGACAGCTAATTCACCCCTCCACTTT; j_call: TRBJ1-6; v_call: TRBV11-2; d_call: NA; clone_size: once
cdr3_aa: CASRVDRGSGANVLTF; cdr3_nt: TGTGCCAGCAGGGTGGACAGGGGCTCTGGGGCCAACGTCCTGACTTTC; j_call: TRBJ2-6; v_call: TRBV2; d_call: TRBD1; clone_size: NA
cdr3_aa: CASRDRGFGTQYF; cdr3_nt: TGTGCCAGCAGAGACAGGGGTTTTGGGACCCAGTACTTC; j_call: TRBJ2-5; v_call: TRBV6-5; d_call: TRBD1; clone_size: NA
cdr3_aa: CASSKEADPYEQYF; cdr3_nt: TGTGCCAGTAGTAAGGAAGCGGACCCCTACGAGCAGTACTTC; j_call: TRBJ2-7; v_call: TRBV19; d_call: NA; clone_size: NA
cdr3_aa: CASSPWTGDTEAFF; cdr3_nt: TGTGCCAGCAGTCCGTGGACAGGTGACACTGAAGCTTTCTTT; j_call: TRBJ1-1; v_call: TRBV6-6; d_call: TRBD1; clone_size: NA
cdr3_aa: CASSFPGDGREQYF; cdr3_nt: TGTGCCAGCAGCTTTCCAGGGGATGGGCGCGAGCAGTACTTC; j_call: TRBJ2-7; v_call: TRBV5-4; d_call: NA; clone_size: once
cdr3_aa: CASSLSGTNYEQYF; cdr3_nt: TGTGCCAGCAGTCTTAGCGGGACCAACTACGAGCAGTACTTC; j_call: TRBJ2-7; v_call: TRBV28; d_call: TRBD2; clone_size: NA
cdr3_aa: CASSLDPGLAKNIQYF; cdr3_nt: TGTGCCAGCAGCTTGGATCCAGGCCTAGCCAAAAACATTCAGTACTTC; j_call: TRBJ2-4; v_call: TRBV5-6; d_call: NA; clone_size: once
cdr3_aa: CASSPGLGNEQFF; cdr3_nt: TGTGCCAGCTCACCGGGGCTAGGGAATGAGCAGTTCTTC; j_call: TRBJ2-1; v_call: TRBV18; d_call: NA; clone_size: NA
cdr3_aa: CASSQAPNGGGRGYTF; cdr3_nt: TGCGCCAGCAGCCAAGCCCCAAACGGGGGAGGTCGTGGCTACACCTTC; j_call: TRBJ1-2; v_call: TRBV4-3; d_call: NA; clone_size: NA
cdr3_aa: CASSVGPSSGNTIYF; cdr3_nt: TGTGCCAGTAGTGTGGGGCCGAGCTCTGGAAACACCATATATTTT; j_call: TRBJ1-3; v_call: TRBV19; d_call: NA; clone_size: NA
cdr3_aa: CASSLQTSGGAHEQFF; cdr3_nt: TGTGCCAGCAGCCTTCAAACTAGCGGGGGGGCTCATGAGCAGTTCTTC; j_call: TRBJ2-1; v_call: TRBV7-2; d_call: TRBD2; clone_size: NA
cdr3_aa: CACPPGLAGGTSGANVLTF; cdr3_nt: TGTGCCTGCCCCCCGGGACTAGCGGGAGGGACCTCTGGGGCCAACGTCCTGACTTTC; j_call: TRBJ2-6; v_call: TRBV30; d_call: TRBD2; clone_size: once
cdr3_aa: CASRNLRGFYGYTF; cdr3_nt: TGTGCCAGCAGAAATCTCAGGGGATTCTATGGCTACACCTTC; j_call: TRBJ1-2; v_call: TRBV27; d_call: NA; clone_size: NA
cdr3_aa: CASSFITSGLQYF; cdr3_nt: TGTGCCAGCAGTTTCATAACCAGCGGGTTACAGTACTTC; j_call: TRBJ2-7; v_call: TRBV27; d_call: NA; clone_size: NA
cdr3_aa: CAWSPAYEQYF; cdr3_nt: TGTGCCTGGAGCCCAGCCTACGAGCAGTACTTC; j_call: TRBJ2-7; v_call: TRBV30; d_call: NA; clone_size: NA
cdr3_aa: CASSSDSYNEKLFF; cdr3_nt: TGTGCCAGCAGCTCGGACAGTTATAATGAAAAACTGTTTTTT; j_call: TRBJ1-4; v_call: TRBV7-9; d_call: NA; clone_size: NA
cdr3_aa: CASSRDRAGKLFF; cdr3_nt: TGTGCCAGCAGCCGCGACAGGGCGGGAAAACTGTTTTTT; j_call: TRBJ1-4; v_call: TRBV28; d_call: TRBD1; clone_size: NA
cdr3_aa: CASSFQGTGELFF; cdr3_nt: TGTGCCAGCAGTTTCCAGGGGACCGGGGAGCTGTTTTTT; j_call: TRBJ2-2; v_call: TRBV28; d_call: NA; clone_size: once